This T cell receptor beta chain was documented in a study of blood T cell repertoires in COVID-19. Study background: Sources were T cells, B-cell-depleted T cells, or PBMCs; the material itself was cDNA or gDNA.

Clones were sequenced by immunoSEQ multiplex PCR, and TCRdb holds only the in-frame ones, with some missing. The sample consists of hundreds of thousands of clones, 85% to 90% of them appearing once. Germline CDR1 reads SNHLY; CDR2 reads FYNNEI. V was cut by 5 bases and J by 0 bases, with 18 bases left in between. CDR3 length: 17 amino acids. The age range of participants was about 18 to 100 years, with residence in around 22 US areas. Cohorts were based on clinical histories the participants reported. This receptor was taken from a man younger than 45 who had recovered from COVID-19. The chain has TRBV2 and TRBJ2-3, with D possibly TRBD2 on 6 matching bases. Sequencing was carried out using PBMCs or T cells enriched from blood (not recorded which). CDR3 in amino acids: CASSFSGYPSSTDTQYF. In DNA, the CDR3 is TGTGCCAGCAGTTTTAGCGGATATCCGTCTAGCACAGATACGCAGTATTTT.